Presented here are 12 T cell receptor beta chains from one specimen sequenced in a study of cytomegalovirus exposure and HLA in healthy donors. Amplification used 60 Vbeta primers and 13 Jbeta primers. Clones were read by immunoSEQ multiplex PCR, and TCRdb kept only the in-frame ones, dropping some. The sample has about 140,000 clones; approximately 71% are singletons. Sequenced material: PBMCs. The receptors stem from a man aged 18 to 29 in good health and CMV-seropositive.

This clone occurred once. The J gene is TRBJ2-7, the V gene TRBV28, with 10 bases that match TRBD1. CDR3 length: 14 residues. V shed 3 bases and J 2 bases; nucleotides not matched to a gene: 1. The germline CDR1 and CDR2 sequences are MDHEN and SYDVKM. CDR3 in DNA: TGTGCCAGCAGTTTGGGGACAGGGGCCTACGAGCAGTACTTC. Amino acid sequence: CASSLGTGAYEQYF. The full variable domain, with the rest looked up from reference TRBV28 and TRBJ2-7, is DVKVTQSSRYLVKRTGEKVFLECVQDMDHENMFWYRQDPGLGLRLIYFSYDVKMKEKGDIPEGYSVSREKKERFSLILESASTNQTSMYLCASSLGTGAYEQYFGPGTRLTVT.

The CDR3 loop reads CASGSSLSNEQFF. CDR3 bases: TGTGCCAGCGGTTCCTCGCTTAGCAATGAGCAGTTCTTC. The chain recombines TRBV7-3 with TRBJ2-1; no firm D call. Germline lookup yields CDR1 SGHTA and CDR2 FQGTGA. The CDR3 totals 13 residues. Trimming removed 8 bases from V and 6 bases from J, with 14 bases in between.

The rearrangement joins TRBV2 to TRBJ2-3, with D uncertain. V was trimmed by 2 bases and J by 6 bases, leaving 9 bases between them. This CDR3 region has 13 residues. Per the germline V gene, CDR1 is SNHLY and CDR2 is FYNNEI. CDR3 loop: CASSENRRDTQYF. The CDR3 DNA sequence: TGTGCCAGCAGTGAAAACAGACGGGATACGCAGTATTTT. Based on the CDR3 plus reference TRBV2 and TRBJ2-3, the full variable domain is EPEVTQTPSHQVTQMGQEVILRCVPISNHLYFYWYRQILGQKVEFLVSFYNNEISEKSEIFDDQFSVERPDGSNFTLKIRSTKLEDSAMYFCASSENRRDTQYFGPGTRLTVL.

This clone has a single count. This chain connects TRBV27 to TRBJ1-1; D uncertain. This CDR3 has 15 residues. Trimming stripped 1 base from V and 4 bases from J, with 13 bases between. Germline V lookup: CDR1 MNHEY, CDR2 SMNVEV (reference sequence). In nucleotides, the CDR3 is TGTGCCAGCAGTTTATTTGGGTTGACGGGCACTGAAGCTTTCTTT. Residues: CASSLFGLTGTEAFF.

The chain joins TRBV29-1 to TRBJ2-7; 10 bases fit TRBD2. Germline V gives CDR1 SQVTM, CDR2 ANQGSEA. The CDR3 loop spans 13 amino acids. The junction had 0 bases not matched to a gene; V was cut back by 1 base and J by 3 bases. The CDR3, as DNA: TGCAGCGTTGAAGTAGCGGGGGGCTACGAGCAGTACTTC. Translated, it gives CSVEVAGGYEQYF.

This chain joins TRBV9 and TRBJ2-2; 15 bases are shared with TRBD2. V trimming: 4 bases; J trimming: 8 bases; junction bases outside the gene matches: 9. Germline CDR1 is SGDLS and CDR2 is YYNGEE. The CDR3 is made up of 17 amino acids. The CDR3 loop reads CASSPNPGLAGGGELFF. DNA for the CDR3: TGTGCCAGCAGCCCTAACCCGGGACTAGCGGGGGGAGGGGAGCTGTTTTTT.

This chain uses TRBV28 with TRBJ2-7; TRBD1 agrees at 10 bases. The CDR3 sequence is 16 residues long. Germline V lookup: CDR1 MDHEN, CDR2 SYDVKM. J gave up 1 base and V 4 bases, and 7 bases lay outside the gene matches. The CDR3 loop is CASSSNRDRGSYEQYF. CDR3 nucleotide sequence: TGTGCCAGCAGTTCGAACCGGGACAGGGGATCCTACGAGCAGTACTTC.

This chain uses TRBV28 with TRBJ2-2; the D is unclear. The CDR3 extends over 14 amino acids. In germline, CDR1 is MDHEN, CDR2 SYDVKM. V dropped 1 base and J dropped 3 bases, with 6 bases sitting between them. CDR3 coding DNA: TGTGCCAGCAGTTTATCTGTATACACCGGGGAGCTGTTTTTT. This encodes CASSLSVYTGELFF.

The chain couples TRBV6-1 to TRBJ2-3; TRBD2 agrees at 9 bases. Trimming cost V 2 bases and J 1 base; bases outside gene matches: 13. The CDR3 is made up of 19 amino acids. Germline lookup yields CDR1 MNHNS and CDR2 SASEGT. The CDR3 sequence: CASSESRSGGRAGTDTQYF. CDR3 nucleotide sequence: TGTGCCAGCAGTGAAAGTAGATCTGGCGGGAGGGCCGGCACAGATACGCAGTATTTT.

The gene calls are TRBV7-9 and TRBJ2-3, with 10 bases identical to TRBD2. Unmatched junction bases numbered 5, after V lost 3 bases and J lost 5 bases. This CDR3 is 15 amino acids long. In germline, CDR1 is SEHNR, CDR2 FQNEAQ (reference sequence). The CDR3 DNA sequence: TGTGCCAGCAGCTTTACTAGCGGGAATATAGATACGCAGTATTTT. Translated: CASSFTSGNIDTQYF. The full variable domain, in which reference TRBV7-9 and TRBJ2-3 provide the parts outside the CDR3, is DTGVSQNPRHKITKRGQNVTFRCDPISEHNRLYWYRQTLGQGPEFLTYFQNEAQLEKSRLLSDRFSAERPKGSFSTLEIQRTEQGDSAMYLCASSFTSGNIDTQYFGPGTRLTVL.

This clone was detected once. The CDR3 loop is CASSLVLAGTDTQYF. In DNA, the CDR3 is TGCGCCAGCAGCTTGGTGTTAGCTGGCACAGATACGCAGTATTTT. The chain carries TRBV5-1 and TRBJ2-3; D is ambiguous. Germline CDR1 and CDR2: SGHRS and YFSETQ. The V gene lost 0 bases and the J gene lost 1 base, with 9 bases spanning the gap. This CDR3 contains 15 residues.

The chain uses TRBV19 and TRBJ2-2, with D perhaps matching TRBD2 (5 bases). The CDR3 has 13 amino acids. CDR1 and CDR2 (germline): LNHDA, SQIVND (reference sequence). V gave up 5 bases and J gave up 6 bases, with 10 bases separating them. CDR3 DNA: TGTGCCAGTAGTCGCGCGGGCGCCGGGGAGCTGTTTTTT. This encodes CASSRAGAGELFF.